The 20 T cell receptor beta chains given below trace back to one sample, sequenced in a study of Ad26.COV2.S vaccination and SARS-CoV-2 variants (dated by TCRdb to about 2021). The sample's time point label, decoded: individuals recovered from natural SARS-CoV-2 infection. The library came from the immunoSEQ multiplex PCR assay. The immuneACCESS repertoire file appears here via TCRdb, limited to in-frame rearrangements. These files lack a portion of the clones; in checked studies, under half of the deficit traces to unresolved V genes, and the cause of the others is not known. In all, the sample holds about 350,000 clones, and just over 90% of those were seen once. The ten largest clones add up to roughly 3.9% of the sample. The sequencing here drew on peripheral blood, taken after recovery from COVID-19. These TCRs come from a human donor who had recovered from COVID-19.

This chain uses TRBV9 with TRBJ2-3, with D tentatively TRBD1 (6 bases). Germline lookup yields CDR1 SGDLS and CDR2 YYNGEE. Trimming pared 2 bases from V and 0 bases from J, leaving 10 bases between. The CDR3 spans 15 residues. The CDR3 nucleotides read TGTGCCAGCAGCGTGGGACACGTTAGCACAGATACGCAGTATTTT. Its protein is CASSVGHVSTDTQYF.

CDR3 protein: CASSPWTDETQYF. The CDR3 DNA reads as TGTGCCAGCTCACCCTGGACGGACGAGACCCAGTACTTC. The J gene is TRBJ2-5, the V gene TRBV18; D is undetermined. CDR1 and CDR2 from the germline V gene are KGHSH and LQKENI. The length of the CDR3 is 13 residues. V was cut by 3 bases and J by 5 bases, with 10 bases left in between.

This clone has only one observation. The chain is built from TRBV6-5 and TRBJ1-2; D is possibly TRBD1 (5 bases). The CDR3 totals 14 residues. Trimming left V 0 bases short and J 3 bases short, with 8 bases between. CDR1 MNHEY and CDR2 SVGAGI come from the germline V gene. The CDR3 nucleotides read TGTGCCAGCAGTTACTCCGGGACCCACTATGGCTACACCTTC. This codes for CASSYSGTHYGYTF.

Regarding this clone: One junction end disagrees with the germline gene, perhaps due to a read error. The rearrangement links TRBV3-1 (or the pseudogene TRBV3-2) to TRBJ1-2; D is perhaps TRBD1 (5 bases). Germline V CDR1 and CDR2: LGHDT, YNNKEL (reference sequence). This CDR3 comprises 16 residues. CDR3 in DNA: TGTACCAGCACCCCTCCCCTCTCTGGGGCCGGCTATGGCTACACCTTC. Its protein is CTSTPPLSGAGYGYTF.

This rearrangement joins TRBV11-3 to TRBJ2-5; 15 nucleotides align to TRBD2. V dropped 4 bases and J dropped 0; count of bases not matched to a gene: 6. This CDR3 is built from 18 residues. CDR1 is SGHNT, CDR2 YENEEA, per germline. The CDR3, as DNA: TGTGCCAGCAGCTCGGGACTAGCGGGGGGCCCGTACCAAGAGACCCAGTACTTC. Protein sequence: CASSSGLAGGPYQETQYF.

V usage is TRBV12-3 or TRBV12-4 and J usage is TRBJ2-7; D remains unclear. With 4 bases removed from V and 2 bases from J, the gap between germline ends came to 6 bases. The CDR3 is 12 residues long. The CDR3 region has the DNA TGTGCCAGCAGTTCCGCTCCCTACGAGCAGTACTTC. As protein: CASSSAPYEQYF.

About this clone: The sample contains more than one DNA sequence encoding this CDR3. This chain connects TRBV12-3 or TRBV12-4 to TRBJ2-7; D gene ambiguous. The CDR3 loop spans 12 amino acids. Trimming removed 6 bases at V and 1 base at J, with 7 bases between. CDR3 bases: TGTGCCAGCAGCAAACAGTCCTACGAGCAGTACTTC. This sequence encodes CASSKQSYEQYF.

This chain joins TRBV10-3 and TRBJ2-1; 7 bases agree with TRBD2. This CDR3 has 14 amino acids. Germline V CDR1 and CDR2: ENHRY, SYGVKD. The CDR3 spells CASAPGGRYNEQFF. CDR3 nucleotides: TGTGCTTCAGCGCCGGGGGGACGCTACAATGAGCAGTTCTTC.

This clone appeared a single time. The chain carries TRBV6-4 and TRBJ2-2; 10 positions agree with TRBD1. Losses at the gene ends were 2 bases for V and 5 bases for J; bases not matched to a gene: 8. Germline V CDR1 and CDR2: MRHNA, SNTAGT. CDR3 length equals 17 residues. The DNA for the CDR3 is TGTGCCAGCAGTGACGAGCGGGGACAGGGGACAACCGGGGAGCTGTTTTTT. Its translation is CASSDERGQGTTGELFF.

The chain has TRBV27 and TRBJ2-1; TRBD1 aligns across 7 bases. This CDR3 region has 14 residues. Germline V CDR1 and CDR2: MNHEY, SMNVEV (reference sequence). J was trimmed by 6 bases and V by 6 bases; bases with no gene match: 8. The CDR3 is CASRPATGRNEQFF. The CDR3 DNA is TGTGCCAGCAGACCCGCGACAGGGCGCAATGAGCAGTTCTTC.

The chain couples TRBV7-2 to TRBJ2-7, with 11 nucleotides matching TRBD2. Germline CDR1 and CDR2: SGHTA and FQGNSA. J gave up 4 bases and V 5 bases, and 10 bases lay outside the gene matches. The CDR3 totals 16 residues. This CDR3 reads CASSQLGTSGSYEQYF. The CDR3 DNA sequence: TGTGCCAGCAGCCAGCTCGGGACTAGCGGATCTTACGAGCAGTACTTC.

This clone was counted once. J is TRBJ1-2 and V is TRBV9; tentatively, D is TRBD1 (5 bases). Trimming removed 3 bases at V and 4 bases at J, with 13 bases between. There are 14 residues in the CDR3. Germline CDR1 and CDR2: SGDLS and YYNGEE. DNA of the CDR3: TGTGCCAGCAGCGGGGCCGGGGGGTTCTATGGCTACACCTTC. Protein sequence: CASSGAGGFYGYTF.

CDR3: CASRGQGATGELFF. For the CDR3, the DNA is TGTGCCAGCAGGGGACAGGGGGCCACCGGGGAGCTGTTTTTT. V and J are TRBV27 and TRBJ2-2, with 12 nucleotides matching TRBD1. Germline assignment: CDR1 MNHEY and CDR2 SMNVEV (reference sequence). The CDR3 sequence is 14 residues long. V lost 6 bases and J lost 4; bases outside the gene matches: 0.

The chain uses TRBV7-9 and TRBJ2-7; D possibly corresponds to TRBD1 (6 bases). Trimming removed 1 base from V and 3 bases from J, with 19 bases in between. This CDR3 spans 17 amino acids. Germline CDR1 SEHNR, CDR2 FQNEAQ (reference sequence). CDR3 nucleotide sequence: TGTGCCAGCAGCTTAGAACCCGGGCAGGGACATAGCTACGAGCAGTACTTC. This gives the protein CASSLEPGQGHSYEQYF.

V gene TRBV5-6 combines with J gene TRBJ1-2; the D gene is possibly TRBD1 (5 bases). The CDR3 is 16 residues long. V was cut by 4 bases and J by 3 bases, with 19 bases left in between. In germline, CDR1 is SGHDT, CDR2 YYEEEE. CDR3 nucleotide sequence: TGTGCCAGCAGCGGCCTGCAGGGACCAACCTACTATGGCTACACCTTC. As protein: CASSGLQGPTYYGYTF. Based on the CDR3 plus reference TRBV5-6 and TRBJ1-2, the full variable domain is DAGVTQSPTHLIKTRGQQVTLRCSPKSGHDTVSWYQQALGQGPQFIFQYYEEEERQRGNFPDRFSGHQFPNYSSELNVNALLLGDSALYLCASSGLQGPTYYGYTFGSGTRLTVV.

The chain couples TRBV3-1 (or the pseudogene TRBV3-2) to TRBJ2-1; D remains unclear. V lost 1 base, J lost 9 bases, and 7 bases lay in between. This CDR3 is 12 amino acids long. Germline V gene sequence: CDR1 LGHDT, CDR2 YNNKEL (reference sequence). The DNA for the CDR3 is TGTGCCAGCAGCCAAGGGAGAACTGAGCAGTTCTTC. Amino acids: CASSQGRTEQFF.

This chain uses TRBV5-6 with TRBJ2-1, with D perhaps TRBD1 or TRBD2 (5 bases each). The CDR3 spans 13 residues. V was trimmed by 4 bases and J by 6 bases, leaving 11 bases between them. Germline V gene lookup returns CDR1 SGHDT and CDR2 YYEEEE. The CDR3 sequence: CASSEGRLNEQFF. The CDR3 DNA reads TGTGCCAGCAGCGAGGGACGCCTCAATGAGCAGTTCTTC.

The J gene is TRBJ1-3, the V gene TRBV24-1, with D maybe TRBD1 (6 bases). The V gene lost 7 bases and the J gene lost 4 bases, with 22 bases spanning the gap. This CDR3 is built from 17 residues. Germline CDR1 is KGHDR and CDR2 is SFDVKD. The CDR3: CATSRAGATPWGNTIYF. The CDR3 DNA sequence: TGTGCCACCAGCCGAGCGGGGGCGACCCCCTGGGGAAACACCATATATTTT.

V usage is TRBV15 and J usage is TRBJ2-1; 12 nucleotides align to TRBD2. The CDR3 loop spans 18 amino acids. The germline V gene has CDR1 LNHNV and CDR2 YYDKDF (reference sequence). Trimming removed 0 bases from V and 7 bases from J; junction bases left unmatched: 10. The CDR3 DNA follows: TGTGCCACCAGCAGAGATATGAGGAGACTAGCGGGGGCGAATGAGCAGTTCTTC. Its translation is CATSRDMRRLAGANEQFF.

The chain has TRBV19 and TRBJ1-6, with unresolved D. CDR1 is LNHDA and CDR2 is SQIVND in the germline V gene (reference sequence). Trimming removed 1 base from V and 9 bases from J, with 10 bases in between. The CDR3 totals 14 residues. The CDR3 loop reads CASSIVRGGSPLHF. The CDR3 DNA reads TGTGCCAGTAGTATAGTACGGGGAGGTTCACCCCTCCACTTT.